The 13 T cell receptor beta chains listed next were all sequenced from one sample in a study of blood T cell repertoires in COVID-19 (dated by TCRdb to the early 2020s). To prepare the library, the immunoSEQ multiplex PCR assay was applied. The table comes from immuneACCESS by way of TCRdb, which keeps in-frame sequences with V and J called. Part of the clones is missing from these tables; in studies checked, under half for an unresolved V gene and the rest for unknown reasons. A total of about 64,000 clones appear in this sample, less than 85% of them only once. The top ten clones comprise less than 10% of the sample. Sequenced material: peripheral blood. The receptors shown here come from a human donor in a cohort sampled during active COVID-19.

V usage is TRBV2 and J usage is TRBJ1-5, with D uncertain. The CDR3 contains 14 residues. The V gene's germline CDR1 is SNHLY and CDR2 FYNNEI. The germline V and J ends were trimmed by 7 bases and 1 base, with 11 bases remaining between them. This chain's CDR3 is CASTLTESNQPQHF. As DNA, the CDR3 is TGTGCCAGCACTCTTACAGAGAGCAATCAGCCCCAGCATTTT.

DNA for the CDR3: TGTGCCACCAGTCCACAGGGGTACGAGCAGTACTTC. This encodes CATSPQGYEQYF. V usage is TRBV24-1 and J usage is TRBJ2-7; 7 bases map to TRBD1. The CDR3 runs to 12 residues. With V trimmed by 6 bases and J by 4 bases, 2 bases remained unmatched. Germline CDR1 is KGHDR and CDR2 is SFDVKD.

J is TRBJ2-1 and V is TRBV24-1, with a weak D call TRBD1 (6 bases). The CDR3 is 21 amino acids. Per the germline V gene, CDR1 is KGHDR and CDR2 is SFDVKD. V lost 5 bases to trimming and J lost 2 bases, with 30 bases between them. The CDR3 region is CATSVGAGDIGGRGAYNEQFF. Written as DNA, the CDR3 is TGTGCCACCAGTGTTGGGGCCGGGGACATAGGCGGACGGGGCGCCTACAATGAGCAGTTCTTC.

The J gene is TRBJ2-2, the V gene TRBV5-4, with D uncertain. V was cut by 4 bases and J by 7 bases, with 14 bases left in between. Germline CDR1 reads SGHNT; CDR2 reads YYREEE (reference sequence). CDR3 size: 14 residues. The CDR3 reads CASSANRVGGELFF. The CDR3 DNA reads TGTGCCAGCAGCGCGAATCGGGTCGGCGGGGAGCTGTTTTTT.

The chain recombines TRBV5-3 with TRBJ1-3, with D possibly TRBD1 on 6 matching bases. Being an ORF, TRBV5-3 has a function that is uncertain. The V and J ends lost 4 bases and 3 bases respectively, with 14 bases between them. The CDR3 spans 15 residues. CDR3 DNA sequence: TGTGCCAGAAGCGGACCCCAGGGGTATGGAAACACCATATATTTT. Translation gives CARSGPQGYGNTIYF.

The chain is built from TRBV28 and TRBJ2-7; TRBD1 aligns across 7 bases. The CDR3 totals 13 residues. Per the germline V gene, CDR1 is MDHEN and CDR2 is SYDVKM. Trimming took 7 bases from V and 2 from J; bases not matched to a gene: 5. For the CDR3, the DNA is TGTGCCAGCACCGCCGGGACAGCCTACGAGCAGTACTTC. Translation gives CASTAGTAYEQYF.

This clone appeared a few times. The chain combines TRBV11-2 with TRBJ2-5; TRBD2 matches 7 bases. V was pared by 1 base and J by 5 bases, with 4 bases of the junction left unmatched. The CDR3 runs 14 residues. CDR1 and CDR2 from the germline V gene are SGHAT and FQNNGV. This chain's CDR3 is CASSLGGGWETQYF. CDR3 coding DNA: TGTGCCAGCAGCTTAGGGGGGGGATGGGAGACCCAGTACTTC.

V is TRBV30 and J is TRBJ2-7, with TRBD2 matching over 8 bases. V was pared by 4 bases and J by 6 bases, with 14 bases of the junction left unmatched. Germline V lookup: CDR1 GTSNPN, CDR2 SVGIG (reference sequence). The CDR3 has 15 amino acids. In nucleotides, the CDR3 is TGTGCCTGGAACGGCTTTTCGTCGGCGGGAGGCGAGCAGTACTTC. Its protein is CAWNGFSSAGGEQYF. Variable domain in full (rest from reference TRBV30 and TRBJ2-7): SQTIHQWPATLVQPVGSPLSLECTVEGTSNPNLYWYRQAAGRGLQLLFYSVGIGQISSEVPQNLSASRPQDRQFILSSKKLLLSDSGFYLCAWNGFSSAGGEQYFGPGTRLTVT.

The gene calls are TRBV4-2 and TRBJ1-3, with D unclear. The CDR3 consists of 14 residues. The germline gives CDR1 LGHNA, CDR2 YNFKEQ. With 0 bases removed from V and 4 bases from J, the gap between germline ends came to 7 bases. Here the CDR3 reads CASSQDEQGNTIYF. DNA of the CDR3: TGTGCCAGCAGCCAAGACGAACAGGGAAACACCATATATTTT.

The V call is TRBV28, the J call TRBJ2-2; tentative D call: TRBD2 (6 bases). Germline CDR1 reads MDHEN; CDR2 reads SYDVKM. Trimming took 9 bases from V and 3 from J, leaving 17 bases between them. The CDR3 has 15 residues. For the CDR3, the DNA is TGTGCCAGTATAAACAGGAGGGTGGACACCGGGGAGCTGTTTTTT. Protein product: CASINRRVDTGELFF.

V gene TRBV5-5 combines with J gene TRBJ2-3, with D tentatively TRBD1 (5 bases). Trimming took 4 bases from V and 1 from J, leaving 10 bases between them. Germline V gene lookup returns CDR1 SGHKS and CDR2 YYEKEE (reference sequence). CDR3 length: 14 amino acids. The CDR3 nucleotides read TGTGCCAGCAGCCGACTGACAGGCACAGATACGCAGTATTTT. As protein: CASSRLTGTDTQYF.

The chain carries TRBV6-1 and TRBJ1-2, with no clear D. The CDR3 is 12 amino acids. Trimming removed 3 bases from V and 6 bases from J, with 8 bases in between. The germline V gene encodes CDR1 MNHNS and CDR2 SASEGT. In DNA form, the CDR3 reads TGTGCCAGCAGTGACCACCTAGATGGCTACACCTTC. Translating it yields CASSDHLDGYTF.

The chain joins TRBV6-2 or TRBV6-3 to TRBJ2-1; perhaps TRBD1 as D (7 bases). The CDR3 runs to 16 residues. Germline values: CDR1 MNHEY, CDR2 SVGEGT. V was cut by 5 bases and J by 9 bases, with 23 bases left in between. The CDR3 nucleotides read TGTGCCAGCAGTAGGGGGTGGCGGGACAGAGGGGGTGAGCAGTTCTTC. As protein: CASSRGWRDRGGEQFF.